The 22 T cell receptor beta chains listed next were all sequenced from one sample in a study of molecular identifiers for immune sequencing clone quantification. MiXCR was run by TCRdb on the PCR reads, yielding one entry per CDR3 protein. Altogether over 10,000 distinct CDR3 sequences are present, approximately 20% being singletons, with the ten largest covering 1.4% to 1.5%. The sequencing sample was made of naive CD8+ T cells from blood, with Jurkat cell RNA spiked in. Subset noted: FACS-sorted CD8+CD4-CCR7+CD45RA+ naive T cells. The receptors stem from a human donor in good health. Some libraries in this study had Jurkat cell RNA spiked in.

This clonotype appeared many times. The chain employs TRBV12-3 or TRBV12-4 and TRBJ1-2; D remains ambiguous. CDR3 length: 16 amino acids. Trimming cost V 3 bases and J 5 bases, with 19 bases left between them. The DNA for the CDR3 is TGTGCCAGCAGTTTGCCCCATTTTGTAGGCGTTTATGGCTACACCTTC. It translates to CASSLPHFVGVYGYTF.

By sample share, this clonotype is medium-sized (0.01 to 0.1%). The rearrangement joins TRBV10-3 to TRBJ1-2, with D uncertain. CDR1 ENHRY and CDR2 SYGVKD come from the germline V gene. Trimming pared 3 bases from V and 8 bases from J, leaving 4 bases between. This CDR3 is 10 amino acids long. The CDR3 loop reads CAISEGGYTF. In DNA, the CDR3 is TGTGCCATCAGTGAAGGCGGCTACACCTTC.

Within the sample, this clonotype is medium-sized. V is TRBV27 and J is TRBJ2-7, with TRBD2 matching 9 bases. This CDR3 comprises 13 residues. The germline V gene encodes CDR1 MNHEY and CDR2 SMNVEV (reference sequence). V shed 2 bases and J 4 bases; nucleotides not matched to a gene: 0. CDR3 region: CASSLLAGYEQYF. The DNA for the CDR3 is TGTGCCAGCAGTTTACTAGCGGGGTACGAGCAGTACTTC.

This clonotype was recorded at least ten times. The chain recombines TRBV30 with TRBJ2-7; no firm D call. The CDR3 extends over 12 amino acids. With 3 bases removed from V and 2 bases from J, the gap between germline ends came to 8 bases. CDR1 and CDR2 from the germline V gene are GTSNPN and SVGIG (reference sequence). CDR3 sequence: CAWSGPAYEQYF. The CDR3 DNA follows: TGTGCCTGGAGCGGACCAGCCTACGAGCAGTACTTC.

This clonotype is medium-sized (0.01 to 0.1%). The chain carries TRBV27 and TRBJ2-3; D uncertain. Trimming took off 2 bases at V and 1 base at J, with 10 bases between the two ends. CDR3 length: 15 residues. The V gene's germline CDR1 is MNHEY and CDR2 SMNVEV (reference sequence). Here the CDR3 reads CASSLGLQGTDTQYF. CDR3 in DNA: TGTGCCAGCAGTTTAGGGTTGCAGGGCACAGATACGCAGTATTTT.

The table lists this clonotype with a few counts. One base away lies a much larger clone, so this may be a sequencing read error. The CDR3 carries no conserved terminal phenylalanine or tryptophan, so it likely arises from a read error. V usage is TRBV4-3 and J usage is TRBJ2-7; 10 bases are shared with TRBD2. J was trimmed by 5 bases and V by 0 bases; bases with no gene match: 4. CDR1 is LGHNA and CDR2 is YSLEER in the germline V gene. The CDR3 has 15 amino acids. The CDR3 loop reads CASSQDPAGGNEQYL. The CDR3 DNA reads as TGCGCCAGCAGCCAAGACCCAGCGGGAGGGAACGAGCAGTACCTC.

A few counts support this clonotype. A much larger clonotype is one base distant, so this may be a read error. This chain joins TRBV7-9 and TRBJ2-7; 11 positions agree with TRBD1. The germline V gene encodes CDR1 SEHNR and CDR2 FQNEAQ (reference sequence). This CDR3 comprises 16 residues. CDR3 sequence: CASSSSPGQGGYEKYF. The CDR3, as DNA: TGTGCCAGCAGCTCTTCTCCGGGACAGGGGGGCTACGAGAAGTACTTC.

In this sample, this clonotype turned up many times. The chain has TRBV7-9 and TRBJ2-3; D is unclear. The CDR3 sequence is 15 residues long. Germline V gene data show CDR1 as SEHNR and CDR2 as FQNEAQ (reference sequence). V was clipped by 5 bases and J by 2 bases, with 14 bases between them. CDR3 in DNA: TGTGCCAGCAGCCGCCTAAATGGGCACACAGATACGCAGTATTTT. Residues: CASSRLNGHTDTQYF.

By sample fraction, this clonotype is medium-sized. The genes are TRBV20-1 and TRBJ2-7; 14 bases line up with TRBD2. The ends lost 7 bases at V and 6 bases at J; junction bases unmatched: 8. The germline V gene has CDR1 DFQATT and CDR2 SNEGSKA (reference sequence). CDR3 length: 14 residues. CDR3 DNA: TGCAGTGTCTCGCTGGGACTAGCGGGAGTCGAGCAGTACTTC. Residues: CSVSLGLAGVEQYF.

This clonotype was counted a few times. Possible read error: a much larger clone is one base away. The chain couples TRBV5-1 to TRBJ2-7; D perhaps matches TRBD2 (6 bases). CDR1 SGHRS and CDR2 YFSETQ come from the germline V gene. The CDR3 sequence is 13 residues long. The CDR3 spells CASSAGLGYERYF. The CDR3 DNA sequence: TGCGCCAGCAGCGCGGGACTGGGCTACGAGCGGTACTTC. The whole variable domain, filled in from reference TRBV5-1 and TRBJ2-7, reads KAGVTQTPRYLIKTRGQQVTLSCSPISGHRSVSWYQQTPGQGLQFLFEYFSETQRNKGNFPGRFSGRQFSNSRSEMNVSTLELGDSALYLCASSAGLGYERYFGPGTRLTVT.

There are a few counts of this clonotype. A much larger clone is a single base away; this may be a read error. The chain combines TRBV5-3 with TRBJ2-7; TRBD1 aligns across 9 bases. TRBV5-3 is noted as an ORF with a role that remains uncertain. CDR3 length: 17 residues. CDR3 in amino acids: CASSSPPRTGDVRERYF. For the CDR3, the DNA is TGTGCCAGCAGCTCGCCCCCCAGGACAGGGGATGTCAGGGAGCGGTACTTC.

Many counts were recorded for this clonotype. The chain carries TRBV12-3 or TRBV12-4 and TRBJ1-3; 7 bases agree with TRBD1. The CDR3 contains 17 residues. J gave up 0 bases and V 6 bases, and 11 bases lay outside the gene matches. CDR3 sequence reads: CASSPGQGVDSGNTIYF. CDR3 sequence (DNA): TGTGCCAGCAGCCCGGGGCAGGGGGTCGACTCTGGAAACACCATATATTTT.

The gene calls are TRBV11-2 and TRBJ2-1; 10 nucleotides line up with TRBD2. After removal of 5 bases from V and 7 bases from J, the junction contained 14 bases not matched to a gene. The CDR3 contains 17 residues. The germline V gene encodes CDR1 SGHAT and CDR2 FQNNGV. The CDR3 coding sequence is TGTGCCAGCAGCCCCCACCCCGGACTAGCGGCCTTTAATGAGCAGTTCTTC. This encodes CASSPHPGLAAFNEQFF.

In this sample, this clonotype is medium-sized (0.01 to 0.1%). The chain couples TRBV20-1 to TRBJ2-7; 9 bases map to TRBD2. This CDR3 region has 15 residues. Germline-derived CDR1 and CDR2 are DFQATT and SNEGSKA (reference sequence). Unmatched junction bases numbered 10, after V lost 1 base and J lost 6 bases. CDR3 loop: CSARVPSGTPFEQYF. The CDR3 region has the DNA TGCAGTGCTAGAGTCCCTAGCGGGACCCCGTTCGAGCAGTACTTC.

At least ten counts were recorded for this clonotype. The chain carries TRBV24-1 and TRBJ2-1; 10 positions agree with TRBD2. J lost 6 bases, V lost 4 bases, and 8 bases had no gene match. The germline gives CDR1 KGHDR, CDR2 SFDVKD. This CDR3 is 16 amino acids long. The CDR3 coding sequence is TGTGCCACCAGTGACTCAGGACTAGCGGCGGCCAATGAGCAGTTCTTC. Residues: CATSDSGLAAANEQFF.

This clonotype is categorized as medium-sized (0.01 to 0.1%). The rearrangement uses TRBV7-9 and TRBJ2-7; D is undetermined. The length of the CDR3 is 12 residues. V was cut by 6 bases and J by 2 bases, with 8 bases left in between. CDR1 and CDR2 (germline): SEHNR, FQNEAQ (reference sequence). Here the CDR3 reads CASRRNTYEQYF. The CDR3 nucleotides read TGTGCCAGCAGACGGAATACCTACGAGCAGTACTTC.

This clonotype was found many times. The V and J genes are TRBV5-1 and TRBJ2-1; 14 positions agree with TRBD2. This CDR3 has 15 residues. CDR1 and CDR2 (germline): SGHRS, YFSETQ. Trimming took 1 base from V and 14 from J; bases not matched to a gene: 8. CDR3 protein: CASSLWTSGRTGEFF. The CDR3 nucleotides are TGCGCCAGCAGCTTGTGGACTAGCGGGAGGACTGGGGAGTTCTTC.

This clonotype was detected many times. The chain is built from TRBV11-3 and TRBJ2-7; 13 bases are shared with TRBD2. V lost 1 base to trimming and J lost 4 bases; unmatched junction nucleotides: 10. This CDR3 comprises 18 residues. Germline V gene sequence: CDR1 SGHNT, CDR2 YENEEA. The CDR3 bases are TGTGCCAGCAGCTTAGCCCCCCGACAACTAGCGGGAGGGTACGAGCAGTACTTC. Protein: CASSLAPRQLAGGYEQYF.

This clonotype was seen a handful of times. This may come from a read error, since a much larger clone is one base off. The chain is built from TRBV11-2 and TRBJ2-2; 9 bases match TRBD2. Germline CDR1 is SGHAT and CDR2 is FQNNGV. The CDR3 is 16 amino acids. The trim removed 3 bases at V and 2 bases at J, leaving 4 bases unmatched. The CDR3 reads CASSFVAGANTGELFF. The CDR3 DNA sequence: TGTGCCAGCAGCTTCGTAGCGGGAGCCAACACCGGGGAGCTGTTTTTT.

Comments on this clonotype: A much bigger clone sits one base away, suggesting this may be a read error. V is TRBV28 and J is TRBJ2-5; a weak D match, TRBD2 (6 bases). CDR1 MDHEN and CDR2 SYDVKM come from the germline V gene. The CDR3 runs 15 residues. The CDR3 spells CASSFLANDQETRYF. DNA of the CDR3: TGTGCCAGCAGTTTTCTAGCGAACGACCAAGAGACCCGGTACTTC.

This clonotype rates as medium-sized. The chain couples TRBV7-9 to TRBJ2-5; D perhaps matches TRBD2 (6 bases). CDR3 length equals 14 residues. V lost 4 bases and J 1 base, leaving 10 bases between the germline ends. The germline V gene encodes CDR1 SEHNR and CDR2 FQNEAQ (reference sequence). CDR3 coding DNA: TGTGCCAGCAGCTCCGGACTACCCCAAGAGACCCAGTACTTC. Encoded protein: CASSSGLPQETQYF.

This clonotype was seen ten or more times. V and J are TRBV28 and TRBJ2-1, with no clear D. This CDR3 contains 11 residues. Germline CDR1 is MDHEN and CDR2 is SYDVKM. Trimming took 1 base from V and 10 from J, leaving 5 bases between them. CDR3 nucleotides: TGTGCCAGCAGTTTATTATTGGAGCAGTTCTTC. It specifies CASSLLLEQFF.